The 4 T cell receptor beta chains in this list originate from one sample, sequenced in a study of human T cells and chemical hapten exposure. The time point: patch test 2, 6 weeks after DPC sensitization. Treatment described: therapeutic diphenylcyclopropenone sensitization with weekly scalp DPC. Via MiXCR, TCRdb re-called the RACE reads, giving one row per CDR3 protein. The table lists around 360,000 distinct CDR3 sequences, roughly 6.3% of them singletons. This specimen was whole blood, taken in connection with sensitization to the hapten diphenylcyclopropenone (DPC). These receptor sequences come from a woman between 18 and 29 years old with alopecia areata. Some clones in this sample may be carry-over from other donors' samples.

This clonotype was seen repeatedly, ten times or more. The chain couples TRBV5-6 to TRBJ2-1; 8 nucleotides match TRBD2. The junction had 14 bases not matched to a gene; V was cut back by 6 bases and J by 6 bases. CDR1 and CDR2 from the germline V gene are SGHDT and YYEEEE. This CDR3 is 16 amino acids long. CDR3 sequence reads: CASTAYYGGAVNEQFF. The CDR3 nucleotides are TGTGCCAGCACAGCTTATTACGGGGGGGCCGTCAATGAGCAGTTCTTC. The variable domain in full, with the rest retrieved from reference TRBV5-6 and TRBJ2-1, is DAGVTQSPTHLIKTRGQQVTLRCSPKSGHDTVSWYQQALGQGPQFIFQYYEEEERQRGNFPDRFSGHQFPNYSSELNVNALLLGDSALYLCASTAYYGGAVNEQFFGPGTRLTVL.

This clonotype showed up many times. This sequence joins TRBV7-2 and TRBJ2-2, with D uncertain. The ends were cut back, 6 bases at V and 8 bases at J, with 16 bases in the middle. Germline-derived CDR1 and CDR2 are SGHTA and FQGNSA. The CDR3 length is 14 residues. CDR3 region: CASSLEAGPGELFF. DNA of the CDR3: TGTGCCAGCAGTCTAGAGGCCGGCCCGGGGGAGCTGTTTTTT.

This chain uses TRBV28 with TRBJ2-5, with TRBD2 matching over 11 bases. J was trimmed by 2 bases and V by 10 bases; bases with no gene match: 9. This CDR3 is 15 amino acids long. The V gene's germline CDR1 is MDHEN and CDR2 SYDVKM. The CDR3, as DNA: TGTGCCACCGGCCCGACTAGCGGGGCACAAGAGACCCAGTACTTC. Its translation is CATGPTSGAQETQYF.

Ten or more counts support this clonotype. V usage is TRBV3-1 and J usage is TRBJ2-3; 8 bases align to TRBD2. Germline CDR1 is LGHDT and CDR2 is YNNKEL (reference sequence). J gave up 11 bases and V 0 bases, and 4 bases lay outside the gene matches. The CDR3 runs 13 residues. CDR3 nucleotides: TGTGCCAGCAGCCAAGATACCAGCGGGGGGCAGTATTTT. Amino acid sequence: CASSQDTSGGQYF.